Given below is one T cell receptor (beta chain) in context. V lost 5 bases and J 6 bases, leaving 16 bases between the germline ends. CDR1 SEHNR and CDR2 FQNEAQ come from the germline V gene (reference sequence). The CDR3 spans 14 residues. Authors' methods: Estimation of nucleated cell counts relied on the amplification of reference gene primers. Some clones are missing from TCRdb's copy, which holds only in-frame ones; the method was immunoSEQ multiplex PCR. V, J and clone size are those of that table, while D and trimming were read from the DNA. The table has about 250,000 clones, approximately 90% seen once. The data were taken from a study of blood T cell repertoires in COVID-19.

This clonotype was obtained from a woman aged 25 to 39 with COVID-19, enrolled during active disease. The sample comprised peripheral blood. The chain combines TRBV7-9 with TRBJ1-1; D is possibly TRBD1 (5 bases). CDR3: CASSNQGSGAEAFF. The CDR3 DNA follows: TGTGCCAGCAGCAACCAGGGAAGTGGAGCTGAAGCTTTCTTT.